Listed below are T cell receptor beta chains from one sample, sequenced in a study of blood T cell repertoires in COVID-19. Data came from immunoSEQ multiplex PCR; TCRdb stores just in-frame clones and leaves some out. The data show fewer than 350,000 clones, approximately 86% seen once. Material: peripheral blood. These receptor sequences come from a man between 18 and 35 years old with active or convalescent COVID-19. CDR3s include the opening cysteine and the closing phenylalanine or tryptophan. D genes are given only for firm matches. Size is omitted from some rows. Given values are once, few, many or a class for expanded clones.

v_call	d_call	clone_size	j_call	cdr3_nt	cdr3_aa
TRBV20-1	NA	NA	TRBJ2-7	TGCAGTGCTAGTAGCCAGGTCTACGAGCAGTACTTC	CSASSQVYEQYF
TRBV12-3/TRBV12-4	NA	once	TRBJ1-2	TGTGCCAGCAGTTTGAGAGGGGGATATGGCTACACCTTC	CASSLRGGYGYTF
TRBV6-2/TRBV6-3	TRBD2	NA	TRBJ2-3	TGTGCCAGCAGTTACTCTAGCGGGAGCACAGATACGCAGTATTTT	CASSYSSGSTDTQYF
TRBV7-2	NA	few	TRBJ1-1	TGTGCCAGCCGACCGGACAGCAACACTGAAGCTTTCTTT	CASRPDSNTEAFF
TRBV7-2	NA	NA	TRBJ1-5	TGTGCCAGCAGCCCACGTGGGTCTGGCGGTTATCAGCCCCAGCATTTT	CASSPRGSGGYQPQHF
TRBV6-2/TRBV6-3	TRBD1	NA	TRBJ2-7	TGTGCCAGCAGTGCTCCGGGACAGGGCCTCTCCGAGCAGTACTTC	CASSAPGQGLSEQYF
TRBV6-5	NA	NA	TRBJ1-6	TGTGCCGGAGGACAGCTAAATTCACCCCTCCACTTT	CAGGQLNSPLHF
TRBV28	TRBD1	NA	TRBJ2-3	TGTGCCAGCTCTACAGGGGCCCCCACAGATACGCAGTATTTT	CASSTGAPTDTQYF
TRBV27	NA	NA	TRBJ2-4	TGTGCCAGCAGTTTATCGCGAGTAGCCAAAAACATTCAGTACTTC	CASSLSRVAKNIQYF
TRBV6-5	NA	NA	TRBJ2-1	TGTGCCAGCAGCCAAACAAGAGGGAACAATGAGCAGTTCTTC	CASSQTRGNNEQFF
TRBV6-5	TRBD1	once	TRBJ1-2	TGTGCCAGCAGTTACCGAACAGGGGCCTATGGCTACACCTTC	CASSYRTGAYGYTF
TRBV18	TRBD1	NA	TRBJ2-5	TGTGCCAGCTCACCACCGGACAGGGTGCAAGAGACCCAGTACTTC	CASSPPDRVQETQYF
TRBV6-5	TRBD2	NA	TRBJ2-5	TGTGCCAGCAGTTTCGATAGCGGGGGGGCCTGGAAGACCCAGTACTTC	CASSFDSGGAWKTQYF
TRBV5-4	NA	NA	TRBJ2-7	TGTGCCAGCAGCTTGGGTTTAGAGCAGTACTTC	CASSLGLEQYF
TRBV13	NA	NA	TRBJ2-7	TGTGCCAGCAGCCTAAGGGATGGACTCTACGAGCAGTACTTC	CASSLRDGLYEQYF
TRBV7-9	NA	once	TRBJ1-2	TGTGCCAGCAGCCGACCTACAGGGTTCTATGGCTACACCTTC	CASSRPTGFYGYTF
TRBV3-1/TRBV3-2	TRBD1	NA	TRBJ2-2	TGTGCCAGCAGCCGCTTTAACAGGGGAAACACCGGGGAGCTGTTTTTT	CASSRFNRGNTGELFF
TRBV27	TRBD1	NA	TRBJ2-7	TGTGCCAGCAGTTTGACAGGGGGCATTCCCTACGAGCAGTACTTC	CASSLTGGIPYEQYF
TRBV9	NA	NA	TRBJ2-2	TGTGCCAGCAGCGTAGCCGCGCCAGGTTTTAGATCCGGGGAGCTGTTTTTT	CASSVAAPGFRSGELFF
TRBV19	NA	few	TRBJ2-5	TGTGCCAGTAATCGGGGGGCCCGGGAGACCCAGTACTTC	CASNRGARETQYF
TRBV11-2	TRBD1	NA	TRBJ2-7	TGTGCCAGCAGTTTCGGACAGGGCAGGTACGAGCAGTACTTC	CASSFGQGRYEQYF
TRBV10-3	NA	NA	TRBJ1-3	TGTGCCATCAGTGAGTCGTACAGAAGTGGAAACACCATATATTTT	CAISESYRSGNTIYF
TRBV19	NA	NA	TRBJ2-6	TGTGCCAGTACCTACTCTGGGGCCAACGTCCTGACTTTC	CASTYSGANVLTF
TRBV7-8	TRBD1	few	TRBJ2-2	TGTGCCAGCAGCGCCGGGACAGACTTCACCGGGGAGCTGTTTTTT	CASSAGTDFTGELFF
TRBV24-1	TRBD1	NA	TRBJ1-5	TGTGCCACCGGACAGGGAGGCAATCAGCCCCAGCATTTT	CATGQGGNQPQHF
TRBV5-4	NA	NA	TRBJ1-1	TGTGCCAGCAGCTACAGGGAGTTGAACACTGAAGCTTTCTTT	CASSYRELNTEAFF
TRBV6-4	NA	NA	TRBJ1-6	TGTGCCAGCAGTGATCTCACAGCCGGAATTTCACCCCTCCACTTT	CASSDLTAGISPLHF
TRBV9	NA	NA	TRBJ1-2	TGTGCCAGCAGCGTAGCTATAGGGCTGGAGGATGGCTACACCTTC	CASSVAIGLEDGYTF
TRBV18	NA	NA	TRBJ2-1	TGTGCCAGCTCTCAGGGCAATGAGCAGTTCTTC	CASSQGNEQFF
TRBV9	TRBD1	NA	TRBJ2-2	TGTGCCAGCAGCGGCCCCGGGACAGGGGACACCGGGGAGCTGTTTTTT	CASSGPGTGDTGELFF
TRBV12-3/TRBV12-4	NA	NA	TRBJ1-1	TGTGCCAGCAGTTTATTGACAGCGACTGAAGCTTTCTTT	CASSLLTATEAFF
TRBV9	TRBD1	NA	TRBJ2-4	TGTGCCAGCAGCGTGACAGGGAATACATACTCTTCGGACATTCAGTACTTC	CASSVTGNTYSSDIQYF
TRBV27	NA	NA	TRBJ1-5	TGTGCCAGCAACACCAAACAGGGAGTCAATCAGCCCCAGCATTTT	CASNTKQGVNQPQHF
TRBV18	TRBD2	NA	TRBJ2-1	TGTGCCAGCTCACCGGGACTAGCGGGCCAGGAGCAGTTCTTC	CASSPGLAGQEQFF
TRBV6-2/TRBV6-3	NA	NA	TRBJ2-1	TGTGCCAGCAGTTACGTAGCGACCAATGAGCAGTTCTTC	CASSYVATNEQFF
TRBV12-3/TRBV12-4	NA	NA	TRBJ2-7	TGTGCCAGCAGTTACGGGGTCCACGAGCAGTATTTC	CASSYGVHEQYF
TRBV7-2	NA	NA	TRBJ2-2	TGTGCCAGCAGCTTAGGTTCTGGGGAGCTGTTTTTT	CASSLGSGELFF
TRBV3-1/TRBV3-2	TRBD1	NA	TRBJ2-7	TGTGCCAGCAGTTCCGCCGGGACAGGGGAACTCGAGCAGTACTTC	CASSSAGTGELEQYF
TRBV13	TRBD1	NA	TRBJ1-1	TGTGCCAGCAGCTTAGGCACAAGCTGGACAGGGGGTACTGAAGCTTTCTTT	CASSLGTSWTGGTEAFF
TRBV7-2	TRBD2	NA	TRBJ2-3	TGTGCCAGCAGCGTGGGACTAGCGGGGGGGCCAAGGACAGATACGCAGTATTTT	CASSVGLAGGPRTDTQYF
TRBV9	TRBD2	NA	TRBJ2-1	TGTGCCAGCAGCGTAGATGGCGGGGGGGCCACCTACAATGAGCAGTTCTTC	CASSVDGGGATYNEQFF
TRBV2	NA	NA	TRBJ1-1	TGTGCCAGCAGCGAGGGACAAGCCATGAACACTGAAGCTTTCTTT	CASSEGQAMNTEAFF
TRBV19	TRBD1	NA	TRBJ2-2	TGTGCCAGTAGTAGGACCGGGACAGGGAGGACCGGGGAGCTGTTTTTT	CASSRTGTGRTGELFF
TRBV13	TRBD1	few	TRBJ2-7	TGTGCCAGCAGCTTCGGGACAGGGGGCTCCTACGAGCAGTACTTC	CASSFGTGGSYEQYF
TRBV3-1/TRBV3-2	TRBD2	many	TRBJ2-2	TGTGCCAGCAGCCAAGATAAGCGGGGACCTCTGGCCTACGGGGAGCTGTTTTTT	CASSQDKRGPLAYGELFF
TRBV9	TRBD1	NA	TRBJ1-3	TGTGCCAGCAGCGCCAACCGGGACAGGGGGCTTTCGGGAAACACCATATATTTT	CASSANRDRGLSGNTIYF
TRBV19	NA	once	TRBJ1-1	TGTGCCAGTAGGACTACAGACATCACGAACACTGAAGCTTTCTTT	CASRTTDITNTEAFF
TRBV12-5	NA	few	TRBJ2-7	TGTGCTAGTGGACCGACAGAAACCTACGAGCAGTACTTC	CASGPTETYEQYF
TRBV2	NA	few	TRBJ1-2	TGTGCCAGCAGTGTGGGGCAGGGCAGCTATGGCTACACCTTC	CASSVGQGSYGYTF
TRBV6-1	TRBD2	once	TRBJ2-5	TGTGCCAGCAGTGAAACTAGCGGGCCGGTAAGGTACTTC	CASSETSGPVRYF
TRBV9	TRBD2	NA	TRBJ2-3	TGTGCCAGCAGCGTAGAGGTGCGGGGGGAGCGAGATACGCAGTATTTT	CASSVEVRGERDTQYF
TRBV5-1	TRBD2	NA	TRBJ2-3	TGCGCCAGCAGCTTTGGTCTAGCGGGTAGTAGCACAGATACGCAGTATTTT	CASSFGLAGSSTDTQYF
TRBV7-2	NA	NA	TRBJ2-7	TGTGCCAGCAGCGTAGGACTGACCTACGAGCAGTACTTC	CASSVGLTYEQYF
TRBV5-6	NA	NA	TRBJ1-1	TGTGCCAGCAGCACGGGGGGTAGCTATAACACTGAAGCTTTCTTT	CASSTGGSYNTEAFF
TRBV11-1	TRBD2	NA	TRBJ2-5	TGTGCCAGCAGCCTTGGGGACTACGTATACTACTTC	CASSLGDYVYYF